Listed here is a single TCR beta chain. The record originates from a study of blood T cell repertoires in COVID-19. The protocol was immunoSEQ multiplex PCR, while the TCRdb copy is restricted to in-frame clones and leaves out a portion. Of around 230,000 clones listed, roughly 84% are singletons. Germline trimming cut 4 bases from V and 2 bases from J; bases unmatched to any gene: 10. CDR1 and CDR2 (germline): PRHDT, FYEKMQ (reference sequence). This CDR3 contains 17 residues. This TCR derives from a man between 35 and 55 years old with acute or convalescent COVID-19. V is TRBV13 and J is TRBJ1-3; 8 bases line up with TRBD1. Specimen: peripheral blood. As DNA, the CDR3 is TGTGCCAGCAGCTACCGACAGGGGCCCCCGGCTGGAAACACCATATATTTT. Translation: CASSYRQGPPAGNTIYF.